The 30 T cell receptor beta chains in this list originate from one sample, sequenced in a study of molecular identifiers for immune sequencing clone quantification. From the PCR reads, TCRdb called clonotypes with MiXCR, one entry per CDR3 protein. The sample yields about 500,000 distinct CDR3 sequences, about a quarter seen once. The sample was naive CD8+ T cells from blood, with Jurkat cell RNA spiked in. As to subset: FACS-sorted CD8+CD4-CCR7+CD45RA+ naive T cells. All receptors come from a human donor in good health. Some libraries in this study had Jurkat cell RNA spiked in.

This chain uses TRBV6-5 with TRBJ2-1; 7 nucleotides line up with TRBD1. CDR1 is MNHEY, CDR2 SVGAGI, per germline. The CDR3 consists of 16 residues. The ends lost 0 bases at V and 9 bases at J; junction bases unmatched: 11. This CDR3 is CASSYSASDRAGEQFF. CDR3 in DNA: TGTGCCAGCAGTTACTCCGCGTCCGACAGGGCTGGTGAGCAGTTCTTC.

CDR3 nucleotides: TGTGCCTGGAGTGTGCCTGGGAGCTCCTACGAGCAGTACTTC. It is translated as CAWSVPGSSYEQYF. The J gene is TRBJ2-7, the V gene TRBV30; D might be TRBD2 (5 bases). Germline V lookup: CDR1 GTSNPN, CDR2 SVGIG (reference sequence). The V end lost 0 bases, the J end lost 0 bases, and 9 bases lay between the germline ends. This CDR3 region has 14 residues.

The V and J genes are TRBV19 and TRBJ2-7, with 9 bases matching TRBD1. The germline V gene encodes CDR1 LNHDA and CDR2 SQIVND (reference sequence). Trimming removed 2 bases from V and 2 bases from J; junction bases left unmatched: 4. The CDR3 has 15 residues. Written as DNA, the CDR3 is TGTGCCAGTAGTATAACAGGGGGCCTTACCTACGAGCAGTACTTC. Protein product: CASSITGGLTYEQYF.

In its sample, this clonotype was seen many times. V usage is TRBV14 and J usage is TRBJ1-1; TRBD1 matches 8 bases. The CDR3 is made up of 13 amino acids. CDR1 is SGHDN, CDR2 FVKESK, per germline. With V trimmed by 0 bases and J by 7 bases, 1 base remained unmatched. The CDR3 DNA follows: TGTGCCAGCAGCCAAGACAGGGGGCATGAAGCTTTCTTT. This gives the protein CASSQDRGHEAFF.

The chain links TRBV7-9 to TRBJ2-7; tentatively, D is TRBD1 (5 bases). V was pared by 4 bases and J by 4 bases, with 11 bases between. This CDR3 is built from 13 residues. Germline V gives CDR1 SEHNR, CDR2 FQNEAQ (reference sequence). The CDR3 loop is CASSSSGLYEQYF. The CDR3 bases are TGTGCCAGCAGCTCCTCAGGGTTATACGAGCAGTACTTC.

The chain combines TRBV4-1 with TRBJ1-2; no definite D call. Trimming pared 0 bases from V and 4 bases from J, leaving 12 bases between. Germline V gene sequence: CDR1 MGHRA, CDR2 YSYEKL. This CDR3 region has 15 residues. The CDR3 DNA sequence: TGCGCCAGCAGCCAAGATGGGAGCAGCTTCTATGGCTACACCTTC. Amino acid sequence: CASSQDGSSFYGYTF.

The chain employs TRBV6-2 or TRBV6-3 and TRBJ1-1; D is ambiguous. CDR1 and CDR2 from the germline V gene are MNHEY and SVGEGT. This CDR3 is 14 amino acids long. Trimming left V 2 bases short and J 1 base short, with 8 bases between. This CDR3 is CASSYPNPNTEAFF. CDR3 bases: TGTGCCAGCAGTTACCCAAACCCGAACACTGAAGCTTTCTTT.

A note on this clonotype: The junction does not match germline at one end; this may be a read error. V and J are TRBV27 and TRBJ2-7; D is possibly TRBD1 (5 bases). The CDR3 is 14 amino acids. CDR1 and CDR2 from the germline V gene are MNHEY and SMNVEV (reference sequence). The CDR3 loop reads CASSLWAGSYGQYF. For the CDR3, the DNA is TGTGCCAGCAGTTTATGGGCAGGGTCCTACGGGCAGTACTTC.

Written as DNA, the CDR3 is TGTGCCAGCAGTTACTCCGGGAGTAATGAAAAACTGTTTTTT. As protein: CASSYSGSNEKLFF. This chain links TRBV6-5 with TRBJ1-4; D is uncertain. V was cut by 0 bases and J by 4 bases, with 6 bases left in between. The CDR3 contains 14 residues. CDR1 is MNHEY and CDR2 is SVGAGI in the germline V gene.

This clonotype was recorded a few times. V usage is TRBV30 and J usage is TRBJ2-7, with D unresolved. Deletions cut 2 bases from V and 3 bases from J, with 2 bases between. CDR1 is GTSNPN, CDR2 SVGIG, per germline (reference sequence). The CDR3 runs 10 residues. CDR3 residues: CAWSHYEQYF. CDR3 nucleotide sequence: TGTGCCTGGAGTCACTACGAGCAGTACTTC.

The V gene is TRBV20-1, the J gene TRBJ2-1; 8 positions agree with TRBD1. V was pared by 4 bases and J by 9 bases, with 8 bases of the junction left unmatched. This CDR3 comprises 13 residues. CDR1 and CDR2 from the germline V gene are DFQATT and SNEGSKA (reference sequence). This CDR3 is CSAKTGVGIEQFF. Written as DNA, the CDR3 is TGCAGTGCTAAGACAGGGGTCGGGATTGAGCAGTTCTTC.

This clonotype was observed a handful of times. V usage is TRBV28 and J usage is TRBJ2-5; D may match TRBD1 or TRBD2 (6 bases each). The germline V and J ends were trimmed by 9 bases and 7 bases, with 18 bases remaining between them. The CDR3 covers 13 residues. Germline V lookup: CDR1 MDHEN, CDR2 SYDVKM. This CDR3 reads CARRGVLVGTQYF. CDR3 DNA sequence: TGTGCCAGGAGGGGGGTTCTAGTGGGGACCCAGTACTTC. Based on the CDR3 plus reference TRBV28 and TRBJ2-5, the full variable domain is DVKVTQSSRYLVKRTGEKVFLECVQDMDHENMFWYRQDPGLGLRLIYFSYDVKMKEKGDIPEGYSVSREKKERFSLILESASTNQTSMYLCARRGVLVGTQYFGPGTRLLVL.

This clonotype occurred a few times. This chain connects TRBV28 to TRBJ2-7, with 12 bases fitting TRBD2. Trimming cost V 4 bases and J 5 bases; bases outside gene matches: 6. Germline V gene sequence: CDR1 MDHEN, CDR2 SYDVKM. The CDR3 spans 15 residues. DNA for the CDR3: TGTGCCAGCAGTTCTAGCGGGAGGGCCCTGGACGAGCAGTACTTC. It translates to CASSSSGRALDEQYF.

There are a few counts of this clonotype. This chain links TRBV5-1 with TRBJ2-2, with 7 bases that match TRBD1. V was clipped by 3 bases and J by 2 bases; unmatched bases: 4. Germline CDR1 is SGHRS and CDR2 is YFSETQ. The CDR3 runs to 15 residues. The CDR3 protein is CASSWTGSNTGELFF. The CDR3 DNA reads TGCGCCAGCAGCTGGACAGGTTCTAACACCGGGGAGCTGTTTTTT.

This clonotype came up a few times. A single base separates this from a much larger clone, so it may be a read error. For the CDR3, the DNA is TGCAGCGTGCTAGCGGGGACCTACGAGCAGTGCTTC. This sequence encodes CSVLAGTYEQCF. The genes are TRBV29-1 and TRBJ2-7; 9 bases are a match to TRBD2. The CDR3 runs to 12 residues. Germline V gene lookup returns CDR1 SQVTM and CDR2 ANQGSEA.

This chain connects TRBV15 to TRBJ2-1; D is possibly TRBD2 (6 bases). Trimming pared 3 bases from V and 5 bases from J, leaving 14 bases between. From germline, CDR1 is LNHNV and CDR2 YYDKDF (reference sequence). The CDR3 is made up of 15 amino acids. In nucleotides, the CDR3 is TGTGCCACCAGCAGTTATAGGAGGGCTGACAATGAGCAGTTCTTC. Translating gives CATSSYRRADNEQFF.

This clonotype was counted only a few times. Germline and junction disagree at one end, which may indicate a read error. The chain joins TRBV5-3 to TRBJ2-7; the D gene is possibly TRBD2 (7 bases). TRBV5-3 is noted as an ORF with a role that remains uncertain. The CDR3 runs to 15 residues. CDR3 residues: CASSLGGTPTYEQYF. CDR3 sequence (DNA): TGTGCCAGCAGCTTGGGGGGGACACCGACCTACGAGCAGTACTTC.

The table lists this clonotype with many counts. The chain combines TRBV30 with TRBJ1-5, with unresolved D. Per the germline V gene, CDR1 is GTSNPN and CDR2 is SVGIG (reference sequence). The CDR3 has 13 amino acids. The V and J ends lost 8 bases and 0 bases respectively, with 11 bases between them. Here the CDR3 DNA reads TGTGCCGGAGTTCCCTTTAGCAATCAGCCCCAGCATTTT. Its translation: CAGVPFSNQPQHF.

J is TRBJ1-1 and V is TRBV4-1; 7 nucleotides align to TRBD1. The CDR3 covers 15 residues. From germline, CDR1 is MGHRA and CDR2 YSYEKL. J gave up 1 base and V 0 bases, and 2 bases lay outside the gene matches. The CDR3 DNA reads TGCGCCAGCAGCCAAGACGACAGGGCGAACACTGAAGCTTTCTTT. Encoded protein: CASSQDDRANTEAFF.

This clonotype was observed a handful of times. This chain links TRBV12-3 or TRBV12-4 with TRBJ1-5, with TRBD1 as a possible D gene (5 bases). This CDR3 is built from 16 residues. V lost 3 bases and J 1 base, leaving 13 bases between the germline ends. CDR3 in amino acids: CASSLLGVGSNQPQHF. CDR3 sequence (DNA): TGTGCCAGCAGTTTGTTAGGGGTCGGCAGCAATCAGCCCCAGCATTTT.

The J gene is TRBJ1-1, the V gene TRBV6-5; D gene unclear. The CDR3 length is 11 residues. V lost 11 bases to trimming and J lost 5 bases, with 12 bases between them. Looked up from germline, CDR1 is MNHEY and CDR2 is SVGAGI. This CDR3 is CALGSGTEAFF. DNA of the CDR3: TGTGCCCTAGGGTCTGGGACTGAAGCTTTCTTT.

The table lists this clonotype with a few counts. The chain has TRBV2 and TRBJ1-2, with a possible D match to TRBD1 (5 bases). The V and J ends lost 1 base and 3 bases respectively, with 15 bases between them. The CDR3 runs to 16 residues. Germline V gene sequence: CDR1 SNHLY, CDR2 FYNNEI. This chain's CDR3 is CASSEVEGQNHYGYTF. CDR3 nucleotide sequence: TGTGCCAGCAGTGAAGTGGAGGGGCAGAACCACTATGGCTACACCTTC.

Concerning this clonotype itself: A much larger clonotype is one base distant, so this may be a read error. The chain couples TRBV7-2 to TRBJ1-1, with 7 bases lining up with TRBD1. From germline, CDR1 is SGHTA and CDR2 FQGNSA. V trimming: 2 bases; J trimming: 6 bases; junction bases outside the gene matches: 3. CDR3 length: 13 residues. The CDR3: CASSLRQGSEAFF. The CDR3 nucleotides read TGTGCCAGCAGCTTAAGACAGGGTTCTGAAGCTTTCTTT.

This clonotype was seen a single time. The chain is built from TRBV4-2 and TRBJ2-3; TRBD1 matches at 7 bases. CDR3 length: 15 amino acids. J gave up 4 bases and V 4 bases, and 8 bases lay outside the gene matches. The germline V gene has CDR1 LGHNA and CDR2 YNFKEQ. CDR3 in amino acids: CASSPRDSGPDTQYF. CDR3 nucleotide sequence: TGTGCCAGCAGCCCCCGGGACAGTGGCCCAGATACGCAGTATTTT.

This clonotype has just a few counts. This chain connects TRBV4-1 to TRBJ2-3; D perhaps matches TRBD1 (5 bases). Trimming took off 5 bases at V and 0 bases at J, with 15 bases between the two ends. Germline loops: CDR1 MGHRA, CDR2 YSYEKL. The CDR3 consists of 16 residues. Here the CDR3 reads CASSKTERLSTDTQYF. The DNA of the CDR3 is TGCGCCAGCAGCAAGACAGAAAGACTGAGCACAGATACGCAGTATTTT.

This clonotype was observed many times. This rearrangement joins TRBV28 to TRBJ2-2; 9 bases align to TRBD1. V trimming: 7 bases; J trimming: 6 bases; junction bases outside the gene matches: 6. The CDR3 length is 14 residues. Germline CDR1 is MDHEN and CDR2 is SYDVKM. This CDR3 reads CASNPGQGSGELFF. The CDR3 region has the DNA TGTGCCAGCAATCCGGGACAGGGTTCCGGGGAGCTGTTTTTT.

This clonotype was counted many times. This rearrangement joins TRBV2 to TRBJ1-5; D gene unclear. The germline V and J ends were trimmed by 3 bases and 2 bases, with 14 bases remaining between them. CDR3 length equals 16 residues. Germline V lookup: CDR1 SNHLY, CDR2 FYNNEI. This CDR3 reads CASSEIGGGGNQPQHF. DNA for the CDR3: TGTGCCAGCAGTGAGATAGGAGGCGGGGGCAATCAGCCCCAGCATTTT.

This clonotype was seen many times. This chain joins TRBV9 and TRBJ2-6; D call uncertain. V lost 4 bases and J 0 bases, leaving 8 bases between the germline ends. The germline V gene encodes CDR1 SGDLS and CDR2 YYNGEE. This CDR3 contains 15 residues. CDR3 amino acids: CASSPQASGANVLTF. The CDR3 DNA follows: TGTGCCAGCAGCCCGCAGGCCTCTGGGGCCAACGTCCTGACTTTC.

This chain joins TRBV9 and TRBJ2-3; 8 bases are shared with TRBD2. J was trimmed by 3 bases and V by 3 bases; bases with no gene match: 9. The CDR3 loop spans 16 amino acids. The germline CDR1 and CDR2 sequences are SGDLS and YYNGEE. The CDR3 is CASSGGDSGATDTQYF. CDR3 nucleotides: TGTGCCAGCAGCGGGGGGGATAGCGGGGCGACAGATACGCAGTATTTT.

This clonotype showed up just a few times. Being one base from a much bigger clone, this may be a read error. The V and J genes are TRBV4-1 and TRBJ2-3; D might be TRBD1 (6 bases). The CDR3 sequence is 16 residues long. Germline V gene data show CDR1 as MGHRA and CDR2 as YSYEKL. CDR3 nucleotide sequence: TGCGCCGGCAGCCCATTACTGGACAGATCCGAGGGTACGCAGTATTTT. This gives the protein CAGSPLLDRSEGTQYF.